The 6 T cell receptor beta chains in this list originate from one sample, sequenced in a study of patients and donors after allogeneic stem cell transplantation. From the RT-PCR reads, TCRdb called clonotypes with MiXCR, one entry per CDR3 protein. The data show 200,000 to 250,000 distinct CDR3 sequences, with approximately 14% seen just once and around 10% held by the top ten. Sequenced material: blood, either unsorted or a sorted T cell fraction (not recorded which). The receptors shown here come from a human donor who was either an allogeneic HSCT recipient or a stem cell or donor lymphocyte infusion donor (not recorded which). It is not recorded whose cells these are; they may come from a transplant donor.

The chain joins TRBV6-2 or TRBV6-3 to TRBJ1-2; perhaps TRBD1 as D (5 bases). Trimming removed 6 bases from V and 0 bases from J, with 17 bases in between. CDR3 length: 16 residues. Germline V gene sequence: CDR1 MNHEY, CDR2 SVGEGT. The DNA for the CDR3 is TGTGCCAGCAGCTCGACAAGACAGTTAGCTAACTATGGCTACACCTTC. This sequence encodes CASSSTRQLANYGYTF.

This clonotype was detected ten times or more. The rearrangement joins TRBV5-1 to TRBJ2-2; D gene ambiguous. CDR3 size: 15 residues. V dropped 4 bases and J dropped 0 bases, with 10 bases sitting between them. The germline CDR1 and CDR2 sequences are SGHRS and YFSETQ. The CDR3 nucleotides read TGCGCCAGCAGCCGTACTTCACCGAACACCGGGGAGCTGTTTTTT. Encoded protein: CASSRTSPNTGELFF.

This clonotype was observed many times. J is TRBJ2-2 and V is TRBV3-1; no reliable D call. V was trimmed by 5 bases and J by 5 bases, leaving 6 bases between them. This CDR3 is 12 amino acids long. Germline V gives CDR1 LGHDT, CDR2 YNNKEL (reference sequence). CDR3 sequence (DNA): TGTGCCAGCAGCGTTGGGACCGGGGAGCTGTTTTTT. Its protein product is CASSVGTGELFF.

There are a few counts of this clonotype. The chain combines TRBV30 with TRBJ2-2, with D uncertain. The germline gives CDR1 GTSNPN, CDR2 SVGIG (reference sequence). V lost 0 bases and J lost 8, with 13 bases in between. The CDR3 length is 14 residues. The CDR3 sequence is CAWSVRFPGGELFF. In DNA form, the CDR3 reads TGTGCCTGGAGTGTACGTTTCCCCGGGGGGGAGCTGTTTTTT.

This clonotype appeared many times. This CDR3 reads CASSASGGADTQYF. CDR3 bases: TGTGCCAGCAGTGCTAGCGGGGGGGCAGATACGCAGTATTTT. The V gene is TRBV6-4, the J gene TRBJ2-3, with 12 bases fitting TRBD2. The CDR3 consists of 14 residues. Germline CDR1 MRHNA, CDR2 SNTAGT. V shed 4 bases, J shed 4 bases, and the junction held 0 bases outside the gene matches.

This clonotype was counted between two and nine times. The CDR3 DNA reads TGTGCCAGCAGTATTTCAGGGTATCAGTACTTC. This gives the protein CASSISGYQYF. J is TRBJ2-4 and V is TRBV12-3 or TRBV12-4; possible D gene TRBD1, 5 bases. V gave up 5 bases and J gave up 12 bases, with 11 bases separating them. The CDR3 runs to 11 residues.